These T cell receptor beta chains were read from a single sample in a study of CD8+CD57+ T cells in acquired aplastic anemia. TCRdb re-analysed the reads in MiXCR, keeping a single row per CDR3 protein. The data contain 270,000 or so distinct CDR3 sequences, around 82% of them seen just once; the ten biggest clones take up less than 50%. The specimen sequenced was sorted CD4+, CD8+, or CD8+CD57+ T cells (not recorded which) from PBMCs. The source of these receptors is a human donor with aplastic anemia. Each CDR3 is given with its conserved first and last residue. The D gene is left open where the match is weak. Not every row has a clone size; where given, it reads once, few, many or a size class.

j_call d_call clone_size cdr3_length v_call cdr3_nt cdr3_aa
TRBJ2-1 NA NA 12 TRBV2 TGTGCCAGCAGCTTCCCCGGACGGGAGCAGTTCTTC CASSFPGREQFF
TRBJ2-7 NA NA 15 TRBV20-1 TGCAGTGCTAGACATAACGAGAGGGGGACCTACGAGCAGTACTTC CSARHNERGTYEQYF
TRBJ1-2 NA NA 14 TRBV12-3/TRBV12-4 TGTCCTAGCAGTCCAGGGACGGTCTGGTGGGGCTACACCTTC CPSSPGTVWWGYTF
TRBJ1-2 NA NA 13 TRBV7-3 TGTGCCAGCAGTTCTAGCGGGACTTGGGGAGACACCTTC CASSSSGTWGDTF
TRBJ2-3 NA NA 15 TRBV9 TGTGCCAGCAGCGTACGGGGCCGGAGCCCAGATACGCAGTATTTT CASSVRGRSPDTQYF
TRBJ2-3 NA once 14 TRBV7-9 TGTGCCTACGAGTTAGCGGCGTGTCACGAGACCCAGTACTTT CAYELAACHETQYF
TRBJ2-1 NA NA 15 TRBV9 TGTGCCAGCAGCTCAGGGGGGGGCAGCCGCAATCAGCCGTTCTTC CASSSGGGSRNQPFF
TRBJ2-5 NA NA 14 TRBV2 TGTGCCTGCGGGGTAGCGGCCTCCGAAGCGCAGCAGTTTTTC CACGVAASEAQQFF
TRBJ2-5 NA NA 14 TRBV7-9 TGTGCCAGCAGCAGGGGCTCCAGCCGGGGGACCGAGTACTTC CASSRGSSRGTEYF
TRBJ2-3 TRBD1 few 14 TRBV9 TGTGCCAGCAGCGTAGTAGTGGGGACAGGCGAATGGCATTTT CASSVVVGTGEWHF
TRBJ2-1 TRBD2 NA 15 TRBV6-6 TGTGCCAGCGGAATAGCTAGCGGAGCCTACAATGAGCAGTTCTTC CASGIASGAYNEQFF
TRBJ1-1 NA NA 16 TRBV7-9 TGTGCCAGCAGCTTAGTACCCGGGGAGCTGTATTTTGGAGCTTTCTTT CASSLVPGELYFGAFF
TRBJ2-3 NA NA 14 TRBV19 TGTGCCAGCAACCAGGCTTTTGGCCCAGATACGCAGTATTTT CASNQAFGPDTQYF
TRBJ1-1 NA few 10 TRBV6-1 TGTGCCAGCCAAGGGGCTGAAGCTTTCTTT CASQGAEAFF
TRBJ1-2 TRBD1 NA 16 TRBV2 TGTGCCAGCGGGGACCGGGACAGGGGCTTGCAGTATGTCGACACCTTC CASGDRDRGLQYVDTF
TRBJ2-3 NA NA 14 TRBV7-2 TGTGCCAGCAGCTTAGGACAAAGCACTGAAGCTCACTCTTTT CASSLGQSTEAHSF
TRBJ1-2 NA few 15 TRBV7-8 TGTGCCAGCAGCTGGGGGGGGGGCTCCGATAATGGCTACACCTTC CASSWGGGSDNGYTF
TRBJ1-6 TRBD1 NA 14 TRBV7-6 TGTGCCAGCAGTTTAGACAGGGCACTTTCACCGCTCCACTTT CASSLDRALSPLHF
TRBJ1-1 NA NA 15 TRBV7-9 TGTGCCAGCAGCTTAGATCGGAGCGGGAACAGCGAAGCTTTCTTT CASSLDRSGNSEAFF
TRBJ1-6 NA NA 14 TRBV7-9 TGTGCCAGCAGCTTGAGTTCCTGCAGGGCGCGCGACCACTTT CASSLSSCRARDHF
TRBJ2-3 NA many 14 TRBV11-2 TGTGCCAGCAGCTTAGAGCGAGGAGCCGATACGCAGTATTTT CASSLERGADTQYF
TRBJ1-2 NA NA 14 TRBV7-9 TGTGCCAGCAGCCCAGGCGGGACATCAAATGGCTACACCTTC CASSPGGTSNGYTF
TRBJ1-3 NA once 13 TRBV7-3 TGTGCCAGCAGCTTAGGGGTTGGAAACACCATATATTTT CASSLGVGNTIYF
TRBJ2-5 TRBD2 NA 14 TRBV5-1 TGCGCCAGCAGCTTGTTAGCGGGGCAAGAGACCCAGTACTTC CASSLLAGQETQYF
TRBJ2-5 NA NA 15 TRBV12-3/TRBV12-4 TGTGCCAGCAGTCCCTTGGCGGGGATCCAAGAGACCCAGTACTTC CASSPLAGIQETQYF
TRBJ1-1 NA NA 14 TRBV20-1 TGCAGTGCTGGACCCCCGGACAGGAACACTGAAGCTTTCTTT CSAGPPDRNTEAFF
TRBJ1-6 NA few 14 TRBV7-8 TGTGCCAGCAGTTATGATGTGCGGACCTTTTCTAGCACATTT CASSYDVRTFSSTF
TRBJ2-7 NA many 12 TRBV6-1 TGTGCCAGCCCTGAGGATTCCTACGAGCAGTACTTC CASPEDSYEQYF
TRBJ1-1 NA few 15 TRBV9 TGTGCCAGCAGCGTAGGGGTCTCGGGAAATCATGCCCCTTTCTTT CASSVGVSGNHAPFF
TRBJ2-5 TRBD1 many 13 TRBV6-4 TGTGCCAGCGCGGACAGGGCAAAAGAGACCCAGTACTTC CASADRAKETQYF
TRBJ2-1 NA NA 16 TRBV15 TGTGCCACCAGCCCCCAGGGTGGGGGGGCTGGTAATGAGCAGTTCTTC CATSPQGGGAGNEQFF
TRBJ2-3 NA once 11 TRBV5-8 TGTGCCAGCAGATCCGGAGAAACGCAGTATTTT CASRSGETQYF
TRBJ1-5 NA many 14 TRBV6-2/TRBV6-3 TGTGCCAGCAGTCAGCCGGGGGGCTGGCAGCCCCAGCATTTT CASSQPGGWQPQHF
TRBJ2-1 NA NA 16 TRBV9 TGTGCCAGCAGCGTATACCAGAGCTCCGACAACGAGGAGCAGTTCTTC CASSVYQSSDNEEQFF
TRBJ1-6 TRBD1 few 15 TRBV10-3 TGTGCCATCAGTGAGCAGGACAGGGATAATTCACCCCTCCACTTT CAISEQDRDNSPLHF
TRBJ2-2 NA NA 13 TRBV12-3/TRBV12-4 TGTGCCAGCTTTCCCGGGACCGAAAAAGAGACCTTTTTT CASFPGTEKETFF
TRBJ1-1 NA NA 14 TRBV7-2 TGTGCCAGCAGCTTAGAAGATGCGTGGCAGAATGGGCCCTTT CASSLEDAWQNGPF
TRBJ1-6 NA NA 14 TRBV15 TGTGCCACTGCCCCACCCGGGGGGTACTATGCCCACACCTTC CATAPPGGYYAHTF
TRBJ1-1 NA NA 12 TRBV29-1 TGCAGCTTGGAGAGGGAAGGCGCTGAAGCTTTCTTT CSLEREGAEAFF
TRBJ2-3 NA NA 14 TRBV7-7 TGTACCAGCAGCTTAGCGCGTGGCCCCGAGCAGTACTTCTTT CTSSLARGPEQYFF
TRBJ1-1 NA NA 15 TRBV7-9 TGTGCCAGCAGCGGGGGGACGGGGGCGAACACTGAAGCTTTCTTT CASSGGTGANTEAFF
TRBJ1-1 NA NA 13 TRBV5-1 TGTGCCAGCAGCTTCCTAACGGACAGTGAAGCTTTCTTT CASSFLTDSEAFF
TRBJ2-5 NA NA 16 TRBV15 TGTGCCACCAGCCGAGGTGTCTTTGGGGGTCAGGAGACCCAGTACTTC CATSRGVFGGQETQYF
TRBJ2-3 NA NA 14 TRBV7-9 TGTGCCAGCAGCTTAGTTGGAGGTCGAGATAAGGAGTATTTT CASSLVGGRDKEYF
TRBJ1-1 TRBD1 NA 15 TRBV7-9 TGTGCCAGCAGCTTAGTTCTGAGGGGGCTGTCTGTTGCTTTCTTT CASSLVLRGLSVAFF
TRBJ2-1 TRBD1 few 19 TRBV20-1 TGCAGCATCTACCGAGGGACAGGGGGCGCAGCCCTTTCCTGCAATGAGCAGTTCTTC CSIYRGTGGAALSCNEQFF
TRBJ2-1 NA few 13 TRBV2 TGTGCCAGCAGTGAAGGGGGGGACAATGAGCAGTTCTTC CASSEGGDNEQFF
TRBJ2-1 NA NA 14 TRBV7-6 TGTGCCAGCGGCCTAGGGGGAACCTCCAAGCAGTACTTCTTC CASGLGGTSKQYFF
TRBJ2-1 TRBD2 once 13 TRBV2 TGTGCCAGGAGCGAAAGCGGGAAGCATGAGCAGTTCTTC CARSESGKHEQFF
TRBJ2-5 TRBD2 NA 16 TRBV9 TGTGCCAGCAGCGAGGGACTAGCGGGGGGGTTAGAGACCCAGTACTTC CASSEGLAGGLETQYF